This entry lists 5 T cell receptor beta chains sequenced from one sample in a study of CD8+ T cells in alopecia areata. Sequencing relied on a cDNA template that was reverse transcribed from extracted RNA. Assay used: immunoSEQ multiplex PCR; TCRdb lists only in-frame clones, some missing. The sample consists of about 20,000 clones, around 67% of them appearing once. Researchers sorted CD4+ cells into CD25+CD127- cells for several patients. The sequenced sample consisted of CD4+ Tregs sorted from blood. The origin of the receptors is a human donor with alopecia areata.

This rearrangement joins TRBV30 to TRBJ2-2; 8 bases align to TRBD2. The CDR3 is 15 amino acids. Germline V gene sequence: CDR1 GTSNPN, CDR2 SVGIG (reference sequence). Trimming took 0 bases from V and 3 from J; bases not matched to a gene: 3. The chain's CDR3 is CAWSVREGDTGELFF. Written as DNA, the CDR3 is TGTGCCTGGAGTGTACGGGAGGGCGACACCGGGGAGCTGTTTTTT.

V gene TRBV2 combines with J gene TRBJ2-3; D unresolved. CDR1 SNHLY and CDR2 FYNNEI come from the germline V gene. Trimming stripped 6 bases from V and 2 bases from J, with 9 bases between. This CDR3 is built from 13 residues. The CDR3 here is CASSRTHTDTQYF. CDR3 bases: TGTGCCAGCAGCCGCACACACACAGATACGCAGTATTTT. Full variable domain (missing parts from reference TRBV2 and TRBJ2-3): EPEVTQTPSHQVTQMGQEVILRCVPISNHLYFYWYRQILGQKVEFLVSFYNNEISEKSEIFDDQFSVERPDGSNFTLKIRSTKLEDSAMYFCASSRTHTDTQYFGPGTRLTVL.

The chain has TRBV29-1 and TRBJ1-2, with TRBD1 matching over 9 bases. The CDR3 runs to 14 residues. The germline CDR1 and CDR2 sequences are SQVTM and ANQGSEA. V shed 4 bases and J 4 bases; nucleotides not matched to a gene: 7. DNA for the CDR3: TGCAGCGTTGCCCCGGGACAGGGAGTCTATGGCTACACCTTC. This translates into CSVAPGQGVYGYTF.

The V and J genes are TRBV7-9 and TRBJ1-1, with 7 positions matching TRBD1. Germline V gene lookup returns CDR1 SEHNR and CDR2 FQNEAQ (reference sequence). This CDR3 is built from 14 residues. J was trimmed by 3 bases and V by 5 bases; bases with no gene match: 6. The CDR3 sequence: CASSDRARDTEAFF. In DNA form, the CDR3 reads TGTGCCAGCAGCGACAGGGCTAGGGACACTGAAGCTTTCTTT.

The CDR3 DNA reads as TGTGCCAGCAGCTTCCGGGCGGAGACCCAGTACTTC. The encoded protein is CASSFRAETQYF. J is TRBJ2-5 and V is TRBV5-4; D remains unclear. The CDR3 covers 12 residues. The ends were cut back, 2 bases at V and 5 bases at J, with 7 bases in the middle. Germline V lookup: CDR1 SGHNT, CDR2 YYREEE (reference sequence).